This T cell receptor beta chain was retrieved from a study of T cells after yellow fever vaccination. Study-wide results and caveats: Researchers cautioned that FACS-sorted repertoires could harbor abundant clonotypes contaminating from the bulk population.

J gave up 6 bases and V 5 bases, and 7 bases lay outside the gene matches. CDR3 length: 14 residues. Germline lookup yields CDR1 MGHDK and CDR2 SYGVNS. TCRdb used MiXCR to reprocess the 5' RACE reads, holding one entry per CDR3 protein. The table has some 300,000 distinct CDR3 sequences, roughly 8.7% seen once. This clonotype was detected a few times. Its antigen is not known. The rearrangement joins TRBV25-1 to TRBJ2-3; 8 bases line up with TRBD2. This receptor was identified in a man aged 18-30 years who received the YFV17D yellow fever vaccine. Sequencing used CD4+ T cells sorted from PBMCs, obtained 5 days after the yellow fever booster vaccination. CDR3 protein: CASSQRLATDTQYF. The CDR3 coding sequence is TGTGCCAGCAGTCAAAGACTAGCGACTGATACGCAGTATTTT.